This T cell receptor (beta chain) stems from a study of T-cell reconstitution after alpha-beta-depleted transplantation in children. A library of TCRbeta sequences, prepared with unique molecular identifiers, was generated. One entry per CDR3 protein, called by TCRdb with MiXCR from the PCR reads. The repertoire holds 780,000 or so distinct CDR3 sequences, with roughly 15% as singletons. V dropped 3 bases and J dropped 4 bases, with 9 bases sitting between them. The CDR3 extends over 13 amino acids. Germline assignment: CDR1 SEHNR and CDR2 FQNEAQ (reference sequence). In regard to this clonotype: Its matching antigen is unknown.

Points from the study as a whole: Surviving recipient T cells and thymic progenitors accounted for the high day-60 TCRbeta diversity observed in some patients. Reportedly, alpha-beta T cells present about two months post-transplant originated from several hundred expanded clones of graft origin. When one year had passed after transplant, most T-cell counts and diversity came from newly produced T cells.

The source of this sequence is a male patient younger than 18 who had a stem cell transplant for acute lymphoblastic leukemia, so the T cells may come from the graft donor. The rearrangement links TRBV7-9 to TRBJ2-5, with D hard to call. The specimen was PBMCs, mostly from graft donor cells, collected 360 days after TCRalphabeta/CD19-depleted stem cell transplant. CDR3 nucleotides: TGTGCCAGCAGCTTCCGGCAGGCAGAGACCCAGTACTTC. Translated: CASSFRQAETQYF.